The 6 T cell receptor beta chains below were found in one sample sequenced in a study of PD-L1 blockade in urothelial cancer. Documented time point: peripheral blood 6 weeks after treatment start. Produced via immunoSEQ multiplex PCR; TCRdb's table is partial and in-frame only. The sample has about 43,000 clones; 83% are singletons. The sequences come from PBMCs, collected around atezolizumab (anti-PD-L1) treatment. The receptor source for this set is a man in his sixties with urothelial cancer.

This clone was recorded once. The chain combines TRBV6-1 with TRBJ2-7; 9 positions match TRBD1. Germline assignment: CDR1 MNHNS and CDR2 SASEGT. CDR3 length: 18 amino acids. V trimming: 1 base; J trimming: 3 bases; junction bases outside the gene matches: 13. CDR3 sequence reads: CASSEGQGVRGVGYEQYF. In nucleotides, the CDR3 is TGTGCCAGCAGTGAAGGACAGGGGGTACGCGGGGTGGGCTACGAGCAGTACTTC.

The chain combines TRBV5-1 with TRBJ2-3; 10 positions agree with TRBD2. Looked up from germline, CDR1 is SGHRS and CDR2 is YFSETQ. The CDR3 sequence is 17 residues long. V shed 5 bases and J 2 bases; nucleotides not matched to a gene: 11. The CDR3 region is CASRPGTSVGLTDTQYF. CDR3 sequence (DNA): TGCGCCAGCAGGCCTGGGACTAGCGTGGGACTCACAGATACGCAGTATTTT.

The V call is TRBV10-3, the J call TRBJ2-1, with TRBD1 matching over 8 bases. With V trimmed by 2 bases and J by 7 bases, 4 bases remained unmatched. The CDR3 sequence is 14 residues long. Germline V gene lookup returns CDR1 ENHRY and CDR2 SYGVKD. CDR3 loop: CAISERDRSNEQFF. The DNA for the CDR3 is TGTGCCATCAGTGAGCGGGACAGGAGTAATGAGCAGTTCTTC.

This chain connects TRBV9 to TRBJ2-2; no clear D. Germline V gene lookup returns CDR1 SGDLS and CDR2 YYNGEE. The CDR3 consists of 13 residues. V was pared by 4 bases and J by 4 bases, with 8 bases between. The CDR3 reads CASSPPGTGELFF. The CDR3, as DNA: TGTGCCAGCAGCCCCCCGGGCACCGGGGAGCTGTTTTTT.

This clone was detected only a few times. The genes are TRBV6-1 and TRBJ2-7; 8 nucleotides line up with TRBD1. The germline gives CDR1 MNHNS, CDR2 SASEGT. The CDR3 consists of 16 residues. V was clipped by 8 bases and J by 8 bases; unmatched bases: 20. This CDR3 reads CASGVSNRGGTGKQYF. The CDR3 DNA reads TGTGCCAGCGGTGTCTCCAACCGAGGGGGGACAGGCAAGCAGTACTTC.

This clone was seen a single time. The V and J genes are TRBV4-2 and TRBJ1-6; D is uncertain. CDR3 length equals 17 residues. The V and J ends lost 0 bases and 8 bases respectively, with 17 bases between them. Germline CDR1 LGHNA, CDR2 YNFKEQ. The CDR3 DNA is TGTGCCAGCAGCCAAGATGGGCGACCGGTGCCCGATTCACCCCTCCACTTT. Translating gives CASSQDGRPVPDSPLHF.